A single sample gave rise to the 9 T cell receptor beta chains below, sequenced in a study of T cell repertoires in cytomegalovirus infection. The antigens these receptors bind are not known. TCRdb reprocessed the reads with MiXCR, giving one entry per CDR3 protein. The sample lists 450,000 to 650,000 distinct CDR3 sequences; about 40% were seen once. This specimen was cultured PBMCs, taken from culture after CMV antigen stimulation. The receptor source for this set is a human donor in good health (CMV status not recorded). Some clones in this sample may be carry-over from other donors' samples.

The chain uses TRBV10-3 and TRBJ1-1; D is uncertain. Trimming removed 2 bases at V and 8 bases at J, with 15 bases between. Germline CDR1 is ENHRY and CDR2 is SYGVKD. The length of the CDR3 is 14 residues. The CDR3 region is CAISEKGNSYEAFF. Written as DNA, the CDR3 is TGTGCCATCAGTGAGAAAGGGAACTCTTACGAAGCTTTCTTT.

This chain connects TRBV20-1 to TRBJ2-7; a possible D gene is TRBD2 (5 bases). The V end was cut by 7 bases, the J end by 5 bases, with 18 bases between. CDR1 and CDR2 from the germline V gene are DFQATT and SNEGSKA (reference sequence). The CDR3 totals 13 residues. This chain's CDR3 is CSGGERLDHEQYF. The CDR3 DNA sequence: TGCAGTGGGGGAGAGAGGCTCGACCACGAGCAGTACTTC.

The gene calls are TRBV6-1 and TRBJ2-3; 9 bases line up with TRBD2. CDR3 length: 16 amino acids. The germline gives CDR1 MNHNS, CDR2 SASEGT. Losses at the gene ends were 6 bases for V and 5 bases for J; bases not matched to a gene: 12. Here the CDR3 DNA reads TGTGCCAGCAGACCCTCTGGAGCGGGAGGTGGAGATACGCAGTATTTT. This gives the protein CASRPSGAGGGDTQYF.

The chain recombines TRBV20-1 with TRBJ1-2; D is perhaps TRBD1 (6 bases). Germline V gives CDR1 DFQATT, CDR2 SNEGSKA (reference sequence). This CDR3 has 13 residues. Between the trimmed V and J ends, which lost 0 bases and 6 bases, there was a span of 11 bases. CDR3 DNA sequence: TGCAGTGCTAGAGACAGGGGCCTAGATGGCTACACCTTC. Translated: CSARDRGLDGYTF.

The CDR3 loop is CASSNLPGQGAYEQYF. CDR3 DNA sequence: TGTGCCAGCAGTAACCTACCGGGACAGGGGGCCTACGAGCAGTACTTC. The chain combines TRBV6-5 with TRBJ2-7, with 11 bases matching TRBD1. Germline CDR1 MNHEY, CDR2 SVGAGI. The CDR3 length is 16 residues. V lost 5 bases, J lost 2 bases, and 8 bases stayed unmatched.

V usage is TRBV5-6 and J usage is TRBJ2-1, with TRBD2 matching 10 bases. Looked up from germline, CDR1 is SGHDT and CDR2 is YYEEEE. The length of the CDR3 is 16 residues. The V gene end was trimmed by 4 bases and the J gene end by 9 bases; junction bases not matched to a gene: 13. The CDR3 loop reads CASSHTGTSAHCEQFF. CDR3 bases: TGTGCCAGCAGCCACACCGGGACTAGCGCCCACTGTGAGCAGTTCTTC.

This clonotype was seen only a few times. This chain connects TRBV7-2 to TRBJ2-7; D is undetermined. The CDR3 runs to 13 residues. The V end was cut by 1 base, the J end by 3 bases, with 7 bases between. Germline assignment: CDR1 SGHTA and CDR2 FQGNSA. CDR3 sequence (DNA): TGTGCCAGCAGCTTAGACAAATTCTACGAGCAGTACTTC. Its protein product is CASSLDKFYEQYF.

This clonotype was counted between two and nine times. J is TRBJ2-3 and V is TRBV3-1; D gene ambiguous. Per germline, CDR1 LGHDT and CDR2 YNNKEL (reference sequence). The CDR3 totals 13 residues. V was pared by 4 bases and J by 2 bases, with 7 bases between. CDR3 residues: CASSLFNTDTQYF. The CDR3 nucleotides are TGTGCCAGCAGCCTCTTCAACACAGATACGCAGTATTTT.

In this sample, this clonotype turned up a few times. The chain employs TRBV29-1 and TRBJ2-7; D may be TRBD1 or TRBD2 (5 bases each). V was shortened by 4 bases and J by 0 bases, with 13 bases between the two germline ends. There are 14 residues in the CDR3. Germline CDR1 is SQVTM and CDR2 is ANQGSEA. CDR3 sequence (DNA): TGCAGCGTTGGAGGGGTCTATAGCTCCTACGAGCAGTACTTC. It is translated as CSVGGVYSSYEQYF.